The 13 T cell receptor beta chains below all came from one sample that was sequenced in a study of T cells in Graves' hyperthyroidism and ophthalmopathy. The TCR beta CDR3 regions underwent amplification using RNA transcripts as the source. The HTBI primer set served for first-round RT-PCR of the TCR CDR3. TCRdb passed the multiplex PCR reads through MiXCR, listing each CDR3 protein once. The sample carries 300,000 to 450,000 distinct CDR3 sequences, 13% recorded once. The specimen sequenced was blood. All receptors derive from a woman between 18 and 29 years old with Graves' hyperthyroidism.

Ten or more counts support this clonotype. The chain links TRBV28 to TRBJ2-7; no firm D call. The CDR3 has 13 residues. Looked up from germline, CDR1 is MDHEN and CDR2 is SYDVKM. The germline V and J ends were trimmed by 2 bases and 3 bases, with 8 bases remaining between them. The DNA for the CDR3 is TGTGCCAGCAGTTTACTTGGCGGCTACGAGCAGTACTTC. Amino acids: CASSLLGGYEQYF.

This clonotype was picked up a small number of times. The rearrangement links TRBV7-2 to TRBJ2-5; 7 nucleotides agree with TRBD2. Germline V gene sequence: CDR1 SGHTA, CDR2 FQGNSA. CDR3 length: 14 amino acids. Trimming took 4 bases from V and 13 from J; bases not matched to a gene: 15. DNA for the CDR3: TGTGCCAGCAGCTCCGGACTAGTCAAGTCCCCCTGGTACTTC. This translates into CASSSGLVKSPWYF. Full variable domain (rest looked up from reference TRBV7-2 and TRBJ2-5): GAGVSQSPSNKVTEKGKDVELRCDPISGHTALYWYRQSLGQGLEFLIYFQGNSAPDKSGLPSDRFSAERTGGSVSTLTIQRTQQEDSAVYLCASSSGLVKSPWYFGPGTRLLVL.

There are many counts of this clonotype. The chain uses TRBV28 and TRBJ2-7; D gene unclear. The CDR3 spans 14 residues. Trimming stripped 6 bases from V and 5 bases from J, with 17 bases between. The germline V gene encodes CDR1 MDHEN and CDR2 SYDVKM. The CDR3, as DNA: TGTGCCAGCAGCTCCCGAGTAGTTCTCCACGAGCAGTACTTC. It encodes CASSSRVVLHEQYF.

This clonotype was recorded many times. The chain links TRBV4-3 to TRBJ2-1, with unresolved D. CDR1 and CDR2 from the germline V gene are LGHNA and YSLEER. This CDR3 is 15 amino acids long. V shed 1 base and J shed 6 bases, with 13 bases lying between them. The CDR3 DNA reads as TGCGCCAGCAGCCAAGGCTCAAAGGGTCGCAATGAGCAGTTCTTC. It codes for CASSQGSKGRNEQFF.

This clonotype was detected ten times or more. The chain joins TRBV29-1 to TRBJ1-2, with no clear D. Trimming stripped 4 bases from V and 4 bases from J, with 10 bases between. Germline V CDR1 and CDR2: SQVTM, ANQGSEA. This CDR3 is 12 amino acids long. Here the CDR3 DNA reads TGCAGCGTTGCGGCTGGGTTCTATGGCTACACCTTC. Protein sequence: CSVAAGFYGYTF.

This clonotype was recorded many times. The genes are TRBV2 and TRBJ1-1; D not resolved. Between the trimmed V and J ends, which lost 3 bases and 4 bases, there was a span of 12 bases. Germline CDR1 and CDR2: SNHLY and FYNNEI. The CDR3 is 14 amino acids. This chain's CDR3 is CASSEYLTGTEAFF. The CDR3 bases are TGTGCCAGCAGTGAGTACCTGACCGGCACTGAAGCTTTCTTT.

This clonotype has ten or more counts. The rearrangement joins TRBV9 to TRBJ2-5; weak D call: TRBD2 (5 bases). Trimming left V 0 bases short and J 7 bases short, with 16 bases between. CDR1 and CDR2 from the germline V gene are SGDLS and YYNGEE. This CDR3 is built from 15 residues. The CDR3, as DNA: TGTGCCAGCAGCGTAGCTACGGCCCCTGGAGGGACCCAGTACTTC. This encodes CASSVATAPGGTQYF.

In this sample, this clonotype turned up many times. The rearrangement uses TRBV28 and TRBJ1-5; TRBD1 agrees at 9 bases. The J segment lost 6 bases and the V segment lost 4 bases, leaving 1 base of the junction unmatched. Looked up from germline, CDR1 is MDHEN and CDR2 is SYDVKM. The CDR3 has 13 residues. The chain's CDR3 is CASSWDRVQPQHF. DNA for the CDR3: TGTGCCAGCAGTTGGGACAGGGTTCAGCCCCAGCATTTT.

This clonotype was counted ten times or more. V usage is TRBV30 and J usage is TRBJ1-4; a weak D match, TRBD1 (5 bases). V was cut by 4 bases and J by 0 bases, with 18 bases left in between. The germline CDR1 and CDR2 sequences are GTSNPN and SVGIG (reference sequence). This CDR3 region has 17 residues. CDR3 bases: TGTGCCTGGACCATCCGAGGGACCCGAGCAACTAATGAAAAACTGTTTTTT. Amino acid sequence: CAWTIRGTRATNEKLFF. The variable domain in full, completed from reference TRBV30 and TRBJ1-4, reads SQTIHQWPATLVQPVGSPLSLECTVEGTSNPNLYWYRQAAGRGLQLLFYSVGIGQISSEVPQNLSASRPQDRQFILSSKKLLLSDSGFYLCAWTIRGTRATNEKLFFGSGTQLSVL.

This clonotype was recorded at least ten times. V usage is TRBV18 and J usage is TRBJ1-4, with TRBD1 identical over 7 bases. This CDR3 comprises 14 residues. From germline, CDR1 is KGHSH and CDR2 LQKENI. The trim removed 3 bases at V and 8 bases at J, leaving 6 bases unmatched. Written as DNA, the CDR3 is TGTGCCAGCTCACCGAGCAGGGGGAAGGAAAAACTGTTTTTT. It is translated as CASSPSRGKEKLFF.

There are many counts of this clonotype. The chain is built from TRBV19 and TRBJ2-7; TRBD2 matches at 7 bases. The trim removed 4 bases at V and 4 bases at J, leaving 4 bases unmatched. CDR3 length equals 13 residues. The germline V gene has CDR1 LNHDA and CDR2 SQIVND (reference sequence). CDR3 region: CASSKERDYEQYF. CDR3 coding DNA: TGTGCCAGTAGTAAGGAGCGGGATTACGAGCAGTACTTC.

The sample holds many counts of this clonotype. The chain joins TRBV11-1 to TRBJ2-7, with D unresolved. Looked up from germline, CDR1 is SGHAT and CDR2 is FQDESV (reference sequence). This CDR3 spans 12 amino acids. Trimming took 5 bases from V and 5 from J, leaving 10 bases between them. The CDR3 spells CASSPKVDEQYF. The CDR3 DNA is TGTGCCAGCAGCCCCAAGGTCGACGAGCAGTACTTC.

The rearrangement links TRBV18 to TRBJ2-7; D possibly corresponds to TRBD2 (5 bases). Trimming left V 2 bases short and J 5 bases short, with 10 bases between. Germline assignment: CDR1 KGHSH and CDR2 LQKENI. This CDR3 spans 13 amino acids. The CDR3 bases are TGTGCCAGCTCACCAACCAGCGGAGACGAGCAGTACTTC. Translation gives CASSPTSGDEQYF.